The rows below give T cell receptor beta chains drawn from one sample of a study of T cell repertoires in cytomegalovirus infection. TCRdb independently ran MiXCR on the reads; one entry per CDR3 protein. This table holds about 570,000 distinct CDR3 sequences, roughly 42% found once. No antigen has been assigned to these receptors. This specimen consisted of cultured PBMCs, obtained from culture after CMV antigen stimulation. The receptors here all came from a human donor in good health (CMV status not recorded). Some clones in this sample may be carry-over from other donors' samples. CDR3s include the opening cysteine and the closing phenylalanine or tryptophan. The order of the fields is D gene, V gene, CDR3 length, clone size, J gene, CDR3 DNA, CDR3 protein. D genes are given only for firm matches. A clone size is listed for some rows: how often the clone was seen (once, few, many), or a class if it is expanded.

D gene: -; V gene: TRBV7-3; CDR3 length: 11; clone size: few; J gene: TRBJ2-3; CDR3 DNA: TGTGCCAGCAGCTTTGGCGGACAGCAGTATTTT; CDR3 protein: CASSFGGQQYF
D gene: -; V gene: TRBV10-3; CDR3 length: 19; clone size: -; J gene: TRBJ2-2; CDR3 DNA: TGTGCCACCGAAAGAATAGTACGGACAGGAGGGTCGAACACCGGGGAGCTGTTTTTT; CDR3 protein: CATERIVRTGGSNTGELFF
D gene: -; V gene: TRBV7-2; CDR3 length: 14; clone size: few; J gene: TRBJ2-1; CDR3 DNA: TGTGCCAGCAGCTTGTTGGGGGGGCGGGATGAGCAGTTCTTC; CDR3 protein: CASSLLGGRDEQFF
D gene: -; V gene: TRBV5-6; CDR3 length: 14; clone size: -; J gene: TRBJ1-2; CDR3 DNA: TGTGCCAGCAGCTCCGACAGGAAGTACTATGGCTACACCTTC; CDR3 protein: CASSSDRKYYGYTF
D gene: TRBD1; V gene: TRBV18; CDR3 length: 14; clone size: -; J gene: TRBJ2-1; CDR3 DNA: TGTGCCAGCTCAACCCGGACAGGGTTGAATGAGCAGTTCTTC; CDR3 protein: CASSTRTGLNEQFF
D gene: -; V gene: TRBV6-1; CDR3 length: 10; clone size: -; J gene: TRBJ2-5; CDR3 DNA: TGTGCCAGCGGAGAGAGCAGGGAATACTTC; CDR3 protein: CASGESREYF
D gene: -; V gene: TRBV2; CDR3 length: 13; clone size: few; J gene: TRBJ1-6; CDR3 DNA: TGTGCCAGCAGCCCGGGAATGGGGTCACCCCTCCACTTT; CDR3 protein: CASSPGMGSPLHF
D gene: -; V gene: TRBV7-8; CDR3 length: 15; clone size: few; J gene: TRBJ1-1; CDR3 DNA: TGTGCCAGCAGCTTGGGGGGGGCGCGGAACACTGAAGCTTTCTTT; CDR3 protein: CASSLGGARNTEAFF
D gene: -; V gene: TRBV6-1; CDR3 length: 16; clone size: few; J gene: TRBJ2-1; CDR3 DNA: TGTGCCAGCGCCTCTCTATCTTCGGCGGCCTACAATGAGCAGTTCTTC; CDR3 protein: CASASLSSAAYNEQFF
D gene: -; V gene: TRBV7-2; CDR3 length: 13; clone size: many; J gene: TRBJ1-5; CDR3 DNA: TGTGCCAGCAGGCCGGGGTTGGCCCAGCCCCAGCATTTT; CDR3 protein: CASRPGLAQPQHF
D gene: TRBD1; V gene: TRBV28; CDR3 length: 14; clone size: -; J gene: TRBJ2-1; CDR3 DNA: TGTGCCAGCAGGTCGGGACAGTCGGGCAATGAGCAGTTCTTC; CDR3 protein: CASRSGQSGNEQFF
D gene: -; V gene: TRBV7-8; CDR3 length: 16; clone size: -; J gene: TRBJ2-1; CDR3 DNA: TGTGCCAGCAGCCCGCTAACAGGGAGCTCCTACAATGAGCAGTTCTTC; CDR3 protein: CASSPLTGSSYNEQFF
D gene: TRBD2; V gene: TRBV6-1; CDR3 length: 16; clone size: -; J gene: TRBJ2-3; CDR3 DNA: TGTGCCAGCACCAAGCGGGGGTTGGGCTCGTCAGATACGCAGTATTTT; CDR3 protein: CASTKRGLGSSDTQYF
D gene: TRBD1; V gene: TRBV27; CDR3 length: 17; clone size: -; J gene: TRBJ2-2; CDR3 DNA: TGTGCCAGCAGTTCTTTATGGACAGGTGGGAACACCGGGGAGCTGTTTTTT; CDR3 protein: CASSSLWTGGNTGELFF
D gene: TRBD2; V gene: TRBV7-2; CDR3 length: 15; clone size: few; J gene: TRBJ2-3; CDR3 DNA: TGTGCCAGCAGCTGGGTTAGCGGGGTGGCCGATACGCAGTATTTT; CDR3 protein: CASSWVSGVADTQYF
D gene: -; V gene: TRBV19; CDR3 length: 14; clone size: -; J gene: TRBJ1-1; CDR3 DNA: TGTGCCAGTACCGGAACGGACATAGGGACTGAAGCTTTCTTT; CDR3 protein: CASTGTDIGTEAFF
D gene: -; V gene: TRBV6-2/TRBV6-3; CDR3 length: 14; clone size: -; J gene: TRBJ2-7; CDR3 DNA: TGTGCCAGTGAAGAGGGGATATACTCCTACGAGCAGTACTTC; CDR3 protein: CASEEGIYSYEQYF
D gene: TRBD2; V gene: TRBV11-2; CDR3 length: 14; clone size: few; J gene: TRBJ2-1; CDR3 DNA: TGTGCCAGCAGCAAACCGGGACTAGCCAATGAGCAGTTCTTC; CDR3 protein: CASSKPGLANEQFF
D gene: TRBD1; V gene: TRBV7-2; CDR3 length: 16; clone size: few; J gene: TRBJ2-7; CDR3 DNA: TGTGCCAGCAGCTTAGTTCCAGGGGGCGCTTCTGGCGAGCAGTACTTC; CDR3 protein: CASSLVPGGASGEQYF
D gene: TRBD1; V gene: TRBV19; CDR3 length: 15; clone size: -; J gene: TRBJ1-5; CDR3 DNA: TGTGCCAGTAGTCCGCGACAGGGGGGCAATCAGCCCCAGCATTTT; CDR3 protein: CASSPRQGGNQPQHF